One sample yielded the 27 T cell receptor beta chains listed below, sequenced in a study of T-cell memory formation after mild COVID-19. TCRdb processed the 5' RACE reads anew with MiXCR; each CDR3 protein has one entry. This table holds under 400,000 distinct CDR3 sequences, approximately 21% found once. The sample consisted of PBMCs or a T cell subset sorted from them (not recorded which). All receptors come from an adult woman who had mild COVID-19 (a few samples of this study predate the infection). Cell type and time point are not known.

This clonotype was seen a few times. V is TRBV13 and J is TRBJ2-3, with 10 nucleotides matching TRBD2. The germline V gene encodes CDR1 PRHDT and CDR2 FYEKMQ (reference sequence). The CDR3 sequence is 16 residues long. The V segment lost 5 bases and the J segment 2 bases; nucleotides outside the gene matches: 7. The CDR3 nucleotides read TGTGCCAGCAGCACCCCAGCGGGGGGGCCCACAGATACGCAGTATTTT. This codes for CASSTPAGGPTDTQYF.

There are many counts of this clonotype. The chain links TRBV12-3 or TRBV12-4 to TRBJ2-4, with D maybe TRBD1 (6 bases). V lost 2 bases and J lost 8, with 13 bases in between. This CDR3 region has 14 residues. The CDR3: CASSLWGLWDIQYF. DNA for the CDR3: TGTGCCAGCAGTTTATGGGGGCTATGGGACATTCAGTACTTC.

The chain couples TRBV7-9 to TRBJ2-3, with 8 bases fitting TRBD2. The CDR3 consists of 16 residues. The germline V gene encodes CDR1 SEHNR and CDR2 FQNEAQ (reference sequence). Germline trimming cut 5 bases from V and 0 bases from J; bases unmatched to any gene: 7. The CDR3 sequence: CASSGGLAASTDTQYF. CDR3 nucleotide sequence: TGTGCCAGCAGCGGAGGACTAGCTGCTAGCACAGATACGCAGTATTTT.

This clonotype was observed many times. V is TRBV30 and J is TRBJ2-1, with D perhaps being TRBD1 or TRBD2 (5 bases each). Per the germline V gene, CDR1 is GTSNPN and CDR2 is SVGIG (reference sequence). There are 14 residues in the CDR3. V was cut by 0 bases and J by 2 bases, with 8 bases left in between. CDR3 sequence (DNA): TGTGCCTGGAGTGTGGGGGTGCCCTACAATGAGCAGTTCTTC. Amino acid sequence: CAWSVGVPYNEQFF.

This clonotype was recorded many times. In DNA form, the CDR3 reads TGTGCCAGCAGCTCGAATTCACCCCTCCACTTT. It yields the protein CASSSNSPLHF. The chain couples TRBV7-2 to TRBJ1-6; D is unclear. Germline V gives CDR1 SGHTA, CDR2 FQGNSA. The length of the CDR3 is 11 residues. V was shortened by 4 bases and J by 7 bases, with 2 bases between the two germline ends. Variable domain in full (rest from reference TRBV7-2 and TRBJ1-6): GAGVSQSPSNKVTEKGKDVELRCDPISGHTALYWYRQSLGQGLEFLIYFQGNSAPDKSGLPSDRFSAERTGGSVSTLTIQRTQQEDSAVYLCASSSNSPLHFGNGTRLTVT.

The chain combines TRBV12-3 or TRBV12-4 with TRBJ1-1; a possible D gene is TRBD1 (5 bases). Trimming removed 5 bases from V and 1 base from J, with 14 bases in between. The length of the CDR3 is 15 residues. The CDR3 region is CASSQQDTPNTEAFF. CDR3 DNA: TGTGCCAGCAGTCAACAGGACACCCCGAACACTGAAGCTTTCTTT.

This rearrangement joins TRBV27 to TRBJ1-4; TRBD1 aligns across 7 bases. The CDR3 consists of 14 residues. Losses at the gene ends were 5 bases for V and 2 bases for J; bases not matched to a gene: 2. Per germline, CDR1 MNHEY and CDR2 SMNVEV (reference sequence). This CDR3 is CASSKQGTNEKLFF. CDR3 sequence (DNA): TGTGCCAGCAGTAAACAGGGGACTAATGAAAAACTGTTTTTT.

This clonotype was seen a few times. The chain couples TRBV4-3 to TRBJ2-5, with 12 bases that match TRBD2. Germline values: CDR1 LGHNA, CDR2 YSLEER. This CDR3 spans 18 amino acids. The V gene end was trimmed by 2 bases and the J gene end by 0 bases; junction bases not matched to a gene: 7. CDR3 amino acids: CASSQLTLAGGYQETQYF. Written as DNA, the CDR3 is TGCGCCAGCAGCCAACTCACTCTAGCGGGAGGGTACCAAGAGACCCAGTACTTC.

This clonotype has more than one count but fewer than ten. The rearrangement uses TRBV20-1 and TRBJ2-1; D gene uncertain. Germline CDR1 and CDR2: DFQATT and SNEGSKA (reference sequence). This CDR3 is 11 amino acids long. V was cut by 3 bases and J by 3 bases, with 3 bases left in between. This chain's CDR3 is CSARDYNEQFF. The CDR3 coding sequence is TGCAGTGCTAGGGACTACAATGAGCAGTTCTTC.

This chain connects TRBV5-5 to TRBJ1-6; perhaps TRBD1 as D (6 bases). This CDR3 has 15 amino acids. Germline CDR1 is SGHKS and CDR2 is YYEKEE (reference sequence). V was cut by 0 bases and J by 9 bases, with 13 bases left in between. The CDR3 nucleotides read TGTGCCAGCAGCTTGGGTCGGGGGCCGTCTTCACCCCTCCACTTT. Protein product: CASSLGRGPSSPLHF. The full variable domain, completed using reference TRBV5-5 and TRBJ1-6, is DAGVTQSPTHLIKTRGQQVTLRCSPISGHKSVSWYQQVLGQGPQFIFQYYEKEERGRGNFPDRFSARQFPNYSSELNVNALLLGDSALYLCASSLGRGPSSPLHFGNGTRLTVT.

This clonotype occurred a few times. The chain recombines TRBV19 with TRBJ1-1, with TRBD1 as a possible D gene (6 bases). Trimming removed 8 bases at V and 0 bases at J, with 13 bases between. The germline V gene has CDR1 LNHDA and CDR2 SQIVND (reference sequence). The length of the CDR3 is 14 residues. CDR3 amino acids: CASGTGLLNTEAFF. CDR3 nucleotides: TGTGCCAGTGGTACAGGGCTATTGAACACTGAAGCTTTCTTT. Combining the CDR3 with reference TRBV19 and TRBJ1-1 gives the whole variable domain DGGITQSPKYLFRKEGQNVTLSCEQNLNHDAMYWYRQDPGQGLRLIYYSQIVNDFQKGDIAEGYSVSREKKESFPLTVTSAQKNPTAFYLCASGTGLLNTEAFFGQGTRLTVV.

The sample holds a few counts of this clonotype. The J gene is TRBJ2-2, the V gene TRBV5-6; D assignment may be TRBD1 or TRBD2 (5 bases each). This CDR3 is 13 amino acids long. Per germline, CDR1 SGHDT and CDR2 YYEEEE. Trimming pared 4 bases from V and 5 bases from J, leaving 9 bases between. CDR3 protein: CASSAWGTGELFF. In DNA, the CDR3 is TGTGCCAGCAGCGCGTGGGGGACCGGGGAGCTGTTTTTT.

This clonotype was detected only a few times. J is TRBJ1-6 and V is TRBV7-6, with TRBD1 matching over 8 bases. Germline values: CDR1 SGHVS, CDR2 FNYEAQ. The CDR3 length is 15 residues. The V gene end was trimmed by 0 bases and the J gene end by 7 bases; junction bases not matched to a gene: 2. CDR3 in DNA: TGTGCCAGCAGCTTAGCGGGACAGGCCAATTCACCCCTCCACTTT. It specifies CASSLAGQANSPLHF.

The V and J genes are TRBV6-6 and TRBJ2-3, with 12 bases aligning to TRBD2. V gave up 6 bases and J gave up 3 bases; unmatched junction bases: 13. The CDR3 consists of 18 residues. Germline lookup yields CDR1 MNHNY and CDR2 SVGAGI (reference sequence). CDR3 nucleotides: TGTGCCAGCAGGCAACTAGCGGGAGGATCGAAGGGGACAGATACGCAGTATTTT. Its protein is CASRQLAGGSKGTDTQYF.

This chain uses TRBV27 with TRBJ2-7, with TRBD2 matching over 15 bases. The CDR3 extends over 16 amino acids. Germline trimming cut 2 bases from V and 3 bases from J; bases unmatched to any gene: 2. Germline values: CDR1 MNHEY, CDR2 SMNVEV (reference sequence). In DNA, the CDR3 is TGTGCCAGCAGTTTAGGACTAGCGGGAGGGATCTACGAGCAGTACTTC. Protein: CASSLGLAGGIYEQYF.

In regard to this clonotype: A junction boundary mismatches the germline segment, possibly from a read error. The chain uses TRBV7-7 and TRBJ2-5; 9 bases fit TRBD2. Germline CDR1 is SSHAT and CDR2 is FNYEAQ (reference sequence). This CDR3 region has 15 residues. CDR3 in DNA: TGTGCTAGCAGCTTGGGCGGGAGGGCCAAAGAGACCCAGTACTTC. This codes for CASSLGGRAKETQYF.

The chain recombines TRBV18 with TRBJ2-7; D may be TRBD1 (6 bases). The CDR3 runs 15 residues. The germline CDR1 and CDR2 sequences are KGHSH and LQKENI. The V and J ends lost 2 bases and 7 bases respectively, with 18 bases between them. CDR3 in DNA: TGTGCCAGCTCACCAGACAGGTCCGCTACCGGGGAGCAGTACTTC. This translates into CASSPDRSATGEQYF. The full variable domain, completed using reference TRBV18 and TRBJ2-7, is NAGVMQNPRHLVRRRGQEARLRCSPMKGHSHVYWYRQLPEEGLKFMVYLQKENIIDESGMPKERFSAEFPKEGPSILRIQQVVRGDSAAYFCASSPDRSATGEQYFGPGTRLTVT.

This clonotype occurred a few times. This rearrangement joins TRBV29-1 to TRBJ2-1; 7 bases agree with TRBD2. Per germline, CDR1 SQVTM and CDR2 ANQGSEA. The CDR3 is made up of 11 amino acids. V shed 4 bases and J 9 bases; nucleotides not matched to a gene: 3. CDR3 nucleotides: TGCAGCGTTGCTCCGGGAGGTGAGCAGTTCTTC. Its protein is CSVAPGGEQFF.

The chain combines TRBV3-1 with TRBJ2-7; 10 nucleotides match TRBD1. The junction had 7 bases not matched to a gene; V was cut back by 4 bases and J by 7 bases. This CDR3 spans 14 amino acids. Per germline, CDR1 LGHDT and CDR2 YNNKEL (reference sequence). CDR3 DNA sequence: TGTGCCAGCAGCCGCGGGACAGGGGTTGGGGAGCAGTACTTC. It is translated as CASSRGTGVGEQYF.

This chain connects TRBV2 to TRBJ1-1; no reliable D call. Trimming shortened V by 3 bases and J by 3 bases, and 11 bases separated the two germline ends. The CDR3 consists of 14 residues. Germline CDR1 is SNHLY and CDR2 is FYNNEI. The CDR3 reads CASSEGRQYTEAFF. DNA of the CDR3: TGTGCCAGCAGTGAGGGCAGACAATACACTGAAGCTTTCTTT. Full variable domain (remainder filled in from reference TRBV2 and TRBJ1-1): EPEVTQTPSHQVTQMGQEVILRCVPISNHLYFYWYRQILGQKVEFLVSFYNNEISEKSEIFDDQFSVERPDGSNFTLKIRSTKLEDSAMYFCASSEGRQYTEAFFGQGTRLTVV.

The chain recombines TRBV5-1 with TRBJ2-2; D possibly corresponds to TRBD1 (6 bases). Trimming took off 2 bases at V and 4 bases at J, with 12 bases between the two ends. CDR3 length equals 15 residues. CDR1 is SGHRS and CDR2 is YFSETQ in the germline V gene. The CDR3 DNA is TGCGCCAGCAGCTTTCGGGCAGGGGTCACCGGGGAGCTGTTTTTT. Translation gives CASSFRAGVTGELFF. Full variable domain (outside the CDR3, taken from reference TRBV5-1 and TRBJ2-2): KAGVTQTPRYLIKTRGQQVTLSCSPISGHRSVSWYQQTPGQGLQFLFEYFSETQRNKGNFPGRFSGRQFSNSRSEMNVSTLELGDSALYLCASSFRAGVTGELFFGEGSRLTVL.

V and J are TRBV5-1 and TRBJ2-3; 16 positions agree with TRBD2. Germline values: CDR1 SGHRS, CDR2 YFSETQ. The CDR3 extends over 17 amino acids. J gave up 8 bases and V 5 bases, and 11 bases lay outside the gene matches. The CDR3 here is CASSSRGTSGGAGTQYF. The CDR3 bases are TGCGCCAGCAGTTCCCGCGGGACTAGCGGGGGGGCTGGTACGCAGTATTTT.

V gene TRBV20-1 combines with J gene TRBJ2-3; 9 bases are shared with TRBD2. CDR3 size: 15 residues. The V gene's germline CDR1 is DFQATT and CDR2 SNEGSKA (reference sequence). Unmatched junction bases numbered 5, after V lost 2 bases and J lost 2 bases. Here the CDR3 DNA reads TGCAGTGCTAGATCAGGGACTAGCATCACAGATACGCAGTATTTT. Its translation is CSARSGTSITDTQYF.

This clonotype was counted a few times. The chain is built from TRBV11-2 and TRBJ2-2; D gene unclear. From germline, CDR1 is SGHAT and CDR2 FQNNGV. The CDR3 contains 12 residues. V was trimmed by 4 bases and J by 8 bases, leaving 8 bases between them. CDR3 in amino acids: CASSSPLGELFF. The CDR3 region has the DNA TGTGCCAGCAGCTCCCCCTTGGGGGAGCTGTTTTTT.

The chain links TRBV7-6 to TRBJ1-1, with D uncertain. Trimming cost V 1 base and J 2 bases, with 14 bases left between them. Germline CDR1 is SGHVS and CDR2 is FNYEAQ. The CDR3 length is 16 residues. The CDR3 sequence is CASSLGPGGTNTEAFF. The CDR3 coding sequence is TGTGCCAGCAGCTTAGGCCCGGGAGGAACTAACACTGAAGCTTTCTTT. Drawing the rest from reference TRBV7-6 and TRBJ1-1, the complete variable domain is GAGVSQSPRYKVTKRGQDVALRCDPISGHVSLYWYRQALGQGPEFLTYFNYEAQQDKSGLPNDRFSAERPEGSISTLTIQRTEQRDSAMYRCASSLGPGGTNTEAFFGQGTRLTVV.

The chain uses TRBV20-1 and TRBJ2-3; D not certain. Germline assignment: CDR1 DFQATT and CDR2 SNEGSKA (reference sequence). This CDR3 region has 14 residues. Trimming took off 3 bases at V and 0 bases at J, with 10 bases between the two ends. The CDR3 spells CSARVGSSTDTQYF. The CDR3 coding sequence is TGCAGTGCTAGGGTGGGATCTAGCACAGATACGCAGTATTTT.

V and J are TRBV27 and TRBJ1-4; D unclear. The CDR3 sequence is 15 residues long. The germline CDR1 and CDR2 sequences are MNHEY and SMNVEV (reference sequence). Trimming removed 0 bases from V and 3 bases from J, with 8 bases in between. The CDR3 DNA is TGTGCCAGCAGTTTATCAGGGAAGGCTAATGAAAAACTGTTTTTT. This encodes CASSLSGKANEKLFF.